This T cell receptor (beta chain) was captured in a study of vaccination and CD4 T cells after COVID-19. Across the study: Each participant underwent a two-dose regimen of either the BNT162b2 or the mRNA-1273 vaccine. Post-vaccination samples were procured at a median of approximately 72 days following dose two (range 14 to 241).

Comment on this clonotype: The antigen is undetermined.

As for treatment: roughly 10-day PBMC culture with coronavirus spike peptide pools or control peptides (ViraFEST assay). Sequencing of the DNA from cultured CD4+ T cells was carried out with the Oncomine TCR Beta short-read assay. MiXCR, run by TCRdb on the PCR reads, gives a single entry per CDR3 protein. The repertoire has roughly 18,000 distinct CDR3 sequences, roughly 70% of them found once; the top ten carry about 5.5%. Sequenced sample: CD4+ T cells from blood, cultured in vitro. This receptor was identified in a human donor who had recovered from COVID-19.

The CDR3 DNA sequence: TGCGCCAGCAGCTTGGCGACTAACTATGGCTACACCTTC. Protein sequence: CASSLATNYGYTF. The chain uses TRBV5-1 and TRBJ1-2, with D unclear. With 0 bases removed from V and 0 bases from J, the gap between germline ends came to 3 bases. Germline V gives CDR1 SGHRS, CDR2 YFSETQ. This CDR3 contains 13 residues.